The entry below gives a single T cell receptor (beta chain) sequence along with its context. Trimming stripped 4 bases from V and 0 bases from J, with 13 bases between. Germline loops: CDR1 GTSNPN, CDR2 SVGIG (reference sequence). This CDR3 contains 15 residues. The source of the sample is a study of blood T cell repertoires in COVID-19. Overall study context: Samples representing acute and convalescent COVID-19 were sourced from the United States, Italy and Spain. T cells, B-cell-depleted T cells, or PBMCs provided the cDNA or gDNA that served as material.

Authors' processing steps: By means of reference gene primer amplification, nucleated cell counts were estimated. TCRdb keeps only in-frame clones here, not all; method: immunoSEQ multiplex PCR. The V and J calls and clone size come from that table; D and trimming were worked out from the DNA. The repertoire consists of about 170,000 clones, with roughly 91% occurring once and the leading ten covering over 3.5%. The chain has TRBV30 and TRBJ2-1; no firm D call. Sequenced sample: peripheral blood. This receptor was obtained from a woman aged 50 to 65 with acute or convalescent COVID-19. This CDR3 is CAWNYVGGSYNEQFF. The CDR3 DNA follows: TGTGCCTGGAATTACGTCGGTGGCTCCTACAATGAGCAGTTCTTC.